Detailed here is one T cell receptor beta chain. Its antigen is still unknown. Within the library, unique molecular identifiers were attached to each individual cDNA molecule. Each CDR3 protein is one row after TCRdb ran MiXCR on the RACE reads. Seen here are 150,000 to 200,000 distinct CDR3 sequences, about 14% observed once, and the top ten hold approximately 1.5%. This entry comes from a study of human T cells and chemical hapten exposure. Study outcomes and limitations: There was a positive correlation between PT1 expanded TCR counts and patch test score.

The time point was: patch test 1, 2 weeks after DPC sensitization. The sample's treatment: therapeutic diphenylcyclopropenone sensitization with weekly scalp DPC. Before extraction, the whole blood was not fractionated, and total RNA was taken from it. The germline gives CDR1 WSHSY, CDR2 SAAADI. Trimming left V 4 bases short and J 1 base short, with 20 bases between. The CDR3 length is 18 residues. The starting material was whole blood, obtained in connection with sensitization to the hapten diphenylcyclopropenone (DPC). The gene calls are TRBV10-2 and TRBJ1-3; D is possibly TRBD1 (6 bases). This receptor was taken from a woman between 25 and 40 years old with alopecia areata. Some clones in this sample may be carry-over from other donors' samples. For the CDR3, the DNA is TGCGCCAGCAGTGTAGTAAGGGACTCGACAGGATCTGGAAACACCATATATTTT. Translation: CASSVVRDSTGSGNTIYF.